The T cell receptor beta chain under discussion was sequenced for a study of T cell responses to AZD1222 COVID-19 vaccine. There are 14 residues in the CDR3. Unmatched junction bases numbered 6, after V lost 7 bases and J lost 2 bases. CDR1 and CDR2 (germline): MNHEY, SVGAGI. Profiled with immunoSEQ multiplex PCR; TCRdb holds only in-frame clones, not every one. The sample lists 35,000 or so clones, 85% to 90% occurring once. The sequence was obtained from an adult in good health. The sequencing used peripheral blood, collected on day 0 of AZD1222 vaccination. The chain recombines TRBV6-5 with TRBJ2-7, with 9 bases identical to TRBD2. The CDR3 DNA reads TGTGCCAGCATCGCTAGCGGGACTCCCTACGAGCAGTACTTC. Protein product: CASIASGTPYEQYF.